This is a list of T cell receptor beta chains from one sample in a study of OX40 agonist ivuxolimab in advanced cancers. Sequencing used immunoSEQ multiplex PCR; TCRdb keeps in-frame clones, though not all of them. Of roughly 100,000 clones in the sample, around 85% were seen once. Sample: CD4+ or CD8+ T cells sorted from blood, taken in a trial of the OX40 agonist ivuxolimab. Receptors originate from an adult with an advanced solid tumor such as melanoma, head and neck, liver or kidney cancer. Each CDR3 is given with its conserved first and last residue. The D gene is left open where the match is weak. Size is omitted from some rows. Given values are once, few, many or a class for expanded clones.

j_call clone_size v_call d_call cdr3_nt cdr3_aa
TRBJ2-1 - TRBV4-1 TRBD2 TGCGCCAGCAGCCAGTCCTACCCGAGCGGGAGCTCCTACAATGAGCAGTTCTTC CASSQSYPSGSSYNEQFF
TRBJ2-7 - TRBV27 TRBD1 TGTGCCAGCAGACCCGGGACAGGGGATTTGTACGAGCAGTACTTC CASRPGTGDLYEQYF
TRBJ2-2 - TRBV4-3 - TGCGCCAGCAGGGGGACCGGTTTTCTTCCCGGGGAGCTGTTTTTT CASRGTGFLPGELFF
TRBJ2-7 - TRBV11-3 TRBD1 TGTGCCAGCAGCTTAGAGGGTACAGGGGGCATCTACGAGCAGTACTTC CASSLEGTGGIYEQYF
TRBJ2-1 - TRBV27 TRBD2 TGTGCCAGCAGTTCAATAGCGGGAGGGGGGCGGAATGAGCAGTTCTTC CASSSIAGGGRNEQFF
TRBJ2-7 - TRBV7-3 TRBD2 TGTGCCAGCAGTCAGGGTCTAGCGGGAAGCGAGCAGTACTTC CASSQGLAGSEQYF
TRBJ1-5 once TRBV19 - TGTGCCAGTCAGGGGACGGGTTACAATCAGCCCCAGCATTTT CASQGTGYNQPQHF
TRBJ1-5 - TRBV19 - TGTGCCAGTAGTATAATAGGGGGGGGTGGTCAGCCCCAGCATTTT CASSIIGGGGQPQHF
TRBJ2-7 - TRBV5-4 - TGTGCCAGCAGCCAAGGCATTGGGGGCGGGGTCGAGCAGTACTTC CASSQGIGGGVEQYF
TRBJ2-5 - TRBV5-6 - TGTGCCAGCAGCTTGGCATTAGGTTTCGGTGTGAAGGAGACCCAGTACTTC CASSLALGFGVKETQYF
TRBJ2-2 - TRBV7-3 - TGTGCCAGCAGCCCCTGGGCGAACACCGGGGAGCTGTTTTTT CASSPWANTGELFF
TRBJ1-1 - TRBV7-9 - TGTGCCAGCAACTTAGTTGGGGGGAACACTGAAGCTTTCTTT CASNLVGGNTEAFF
TRBJ2-1 - TRBV7-9 - TGTGCCAGCAGCCCGAGATGGCCAGGGAAGAAGAATGAGCAGTTCTTC CASSPRWPGKKNEQFF
TRBJ1-5 - TRBV27 - TGTGCCAGCAGTTTACAGGGTAGTGCTCAGCCCCAGCATTTT CASSLQGSAQPQHF
TRBJ2-1 - TRBV11-1 - TGTGCCAGCAGCAAGACAGTGAGCTCCTACAATGAGCAGTTCTTC CASSKTVSSYNEQFF
TRBJ1-5 - TRBV11-1 - TGTGCCAGCAGCTTATCTGCTGGGAGCAATCAGCCCCAGCATTTT CASSLSAGSNQPQHF
TRBJ2-1 few TRBV11-3 - TGTGCCAGCTCCTCTAGATCCCTCAATGAGCAGTTCTTC CASSSRSLNEQFF
TRBJ2-7 - TRBV2 - TGTGCCAGCAGTGAAAGTGGGCGGGATTCCTACGAGCAGTACTTC CASSESGRDSYEQYF
TRBJ2-1 - TRBV23-1 - TGCGCCAGCAGTCGACGATCGGACCCCTTGACCAGGGAAACGGGGAATGAGCAGTTCTTC CASSRRSDPLTRETGNEQFF
TRBJ2-1 once TRBV7-2 - TGTGCCAGCAGCCAATACGAAGGCCACAATGAGCAGTTCTTC CASSQYEGHNEQFF
TRBJ2-7 - TRBV7-9 TRBD2 TGTGCCAGCAGCTTGACGACTAGCGGGAGACGGGAGCAGTACTTC CASSLTTSGRREQYF
TRBJ2-7 - TRBV2 TRBD2 TGTGCCAGGGGGGGGATTGGGAAGGCACTCGAGCAGTACTTC CARGGIGKALEQYF
TRBJ2-2 - TRBV6-5 - TGTGCCAGCAGTTACTCTATCGGAACCGGGGGCGGGGAGCTGTTTTTT CASSYSIGTGGGELFF
TRBJ2-3 - TRBV6-5 - TGTGCCAGCAGTTACGACCGGGAGCATCTCACAGATACGCAGTATTTT CASSYDREHLTDTQYF
TRBJ2-7 once TRBV27 - TGTGCCAGCAGTTTGTCTCTAGCGACTTATTACGAGCAGTACTTC CASSLSLATYYEQYF
TRBJ2-3 - TRBV7-3 - TGTGCCAGCAGCTTAGACGGGCGGAGCACAGATACGCAGTATTTT CASSLDGRSTDTQYF
TRBJ2-7 - TRBV4-3 TRBD2 TGCGCCAGCAGTCCAAGCGGGGCCTCCTACGAGCAGTACTTC CASSPSGASYEQYF
TRBJ2-5 few TRBV7-9 - TGTGCCAGCAGCTTAGAAAGGTCCCGGCTAGAGACCCAGTACTTC CASSLERSRLETQYF
TRBJ2-7 - TRBV2 TRBD1 TGTGCCAGCAGTGAAAGGGACAGGGTATACGAGCAGTACTTC CASSERDRVYEQYF
TRBJ2-7 - TRBV28 - TGTGCCAGCAACAACGGGAGCTCCTACGAGCAGTACTTC CASNNGSSYEQYF
TRBJ2-5 - TRBV7-3 - TGTGCCAGCAGCAAACTCGGAGGAGCTTATGGGGAGACCCAGTACTTC CASSKLGGAYGETQYF
TRBJ2-1 - TRBV11-2 TRBD2 TGTGCCAGCAGCTTTGACAGACTAGCGGGAGGGCAGTTCTTC CASSFDRLAGGQFF
TRBJ2-7 - TRBV2 TRBD2 TGTGCCAGCAGTCTTAGCGGGGAGCAGTACTTC CASSLSGEQYF
TRBJ1-1 - TRBV11-2 - TGTGCCAGCAGCCTTGGAGGTTTGGAAGCTTTCTTT CASSLGGLEAFF
TRBJ2-2 - TRBV19 - TGTGCCAGTAGTATAGACCCAGGGTCGCGCGGGGAGCTGTTTTTT CASSIDPGSRGELFF
TRBJ1-2 - TRBV11-2 - TGTGCCAGCAGCTGGGGTTTTAGCGGCTACACCTTC CASSWGFSGYTF
TRBJ2-1 - TRBV28 - TGTGCCAGCAGTTTAGATGACCTGAGGAATGAGCAGTTCTTC CASSLDDLRNEQFF
TRBJ2-2 - TRBV7-2 TRBD1 TGTGCCAGCAGCTTCAGGGGGTTGCCCGGGGAGCTGTTTTTT CASSFRGLPGELFF
TRBJ2-5 - TRBV4-3 - TGCGCCAGCAGCCAGGACCGGGACCCCGGGGAGACCCAGTACTTC CASSQDRDPGETQYF
TRBJ2-1 - TRBV18 - TGTGCCAGCTCAGTCGGTTTAGGGATATACAATGAGCAGTTCTTC CASSVGLGIYNEQFF
TRBJ2-5 - TRBV4-3 - TGCGCCAGCAGCCAAGAATATTCGAGGTCGAGCCAAGAGACCCAGTACTTC CASSQEYSRSSQETQYF
TRBJ2-1 - TRBV5-1 - TGCGCCAGCAGCTTGTCACAGAACAATGAGCAGTTCTTC CASSLSQNNEQFF
TRBJ1-2 - TRBV11-3 TRBD1 TGTGCCAGCAGCCTACCAACCGGGACAGGGGAGGGCTACACCTTC CASSLPTGTGEGYTF
TRBJ2-7 - TRBV2 - TGTGCCAGCAGTAAGGACAGTATACGAGGGGAGCAGTACTTC CASSKDSIRGEQYF
TRBJ2-5 - TRBV4-2 TRBD2 TGTGCCAGCAGCCAAGATGTCCTAGCGGGAGCGGAGACCCAGTACTTC CASSQDVLAGAETQYF
TRBJ2-1 once TRBV4-3 TRBD2 TGCGCCAGCAGCCAAGATAGGGGACTAGCGAGGAATGAGCAGTTCTTC CASSQDRGLARNEQFF
TRBJ2-7 - TRBV23-1 - TGCGCCAGCAGTCAGCACGGGATGGGGGACGTTCCCTCCTACGAGCAGTACTTC CASSQHGMGDVPSYEQYF
TRBJ2-5 - TRBV19 TRBD2 TGTGCCAGTAGCGGGGGGTTGCAAGAGACCCAGTACTTC CASSGGLQETQYF
TRBJ2-3 - TRBV28 - TGTGCCAGCAGTTGGGGGAGATACACAGATACGCAGTATTTT CASSWGRYTDTQYF
TRBJ1-5 - TRBV28 TRBD1 TGTGCCAGCAGACAACCGGGACAGGGATATAGCAATCAGCCCCAGCATTTT CASRQPGQGYSNQPQHF
TRBJ2-3 - TRBV19 TRBD2 TGTGCCAGTTCCGGGACTAGCGTTTCAAATACGCAGTATTTT CASSGTSVSNTQYF
TRBJ2-1 - TRBV4-1 TRBD2 TGCGCCAGCAGCCCCTTAGCGGGGCCCTACAATGAGCAGTTCTTC CASSPLAGPYNEQFF
TRBJ2-7 - TRBV7-9 - TGTGCCAGCAGCGACCGGGACGGGTTCTACGAGCAGTACTTC CASSDRDGFYEQYF
TRBJ2-2 - TRBV28 TRBD2 TGTGCCAGCAGTACACGGACTAGCGGGAACACCGGGGAGCTGTTTTTT CASSTRTSGNTGELFF
TRBJ2-4 - TRBV14 - TGTGCCAGCAGCCCAGTGGGGCTGGGAAACATTCAGTACTTC CASSPVGLGNIQYF